This T cell receptor (beta chain) emerged from a study of T cells in Graves' hyperthyroidism and ophthalmopathy. Study-level information: At the time of initial diagnosis and before any treatment, peripheral blood was collected.

This clonotype was recorded at least ten times. Based on clinical symptoms, serum thyroxine and TRAb, thyroid ultrasound and orbital computed tomography, diagnoses were reached. The V end lost 10 bases, the J end lost 3 bases, and 9 bases lay between the germline ends. The length of the CDR3 is 11 residues. Germline assignment: CDR1 SNHLY and CDR2 FYNNEI. Amplification of TCR beta CDR3 regions used RNA as the template. The HTBI primer set served for first-round RT-PCR of the TCR CDR3. TCRdb processed the multiplex PCR reads anew with MiXCR; each CDR3 protein has one entry. Seen here are approximately 620,000 distinct CDR3 sequences, around 14% observed once, and the top ten hold roughly 6.2%.

This sequence was found in a woman aged 25 to 39 with Graves' hyperthyroidism that later progressed to Graves' ophthalmopathy. This rearrangement joins TRBV2 to TRBJ1-1, with no clear D. The sequencing sample was made of blood. In DNA, the CDR3 is TGTGCCACCGGGGTGTACACTGAAGCTTTCTTT. Its translation is CATGVYTEAFF.